This TCR beta chain stems from a study of identifying expanded T cells in peripheral blood. This clone was observed a single time. Its target is unknown. The germline CDR1 and CDR2 sequences are MGHRA and YSYEKL. There are 14 residues in the CDR3. Trimming pared 1 base from V and 6 bases from J, leaving 12 bases between. Study observations and caveats: Differentially abundant clones: about 1.3 between replicates, about 17 at roughly 15 days, less than 25 at four.

Clones were sequenced by immunoSEQ multiplex PCR, and TCRdb holds only the in-frame ones, with some missing. This sample has 55,000 to 75,000 clones; around 87% occur once, and the top ten carry around 4.8%. This receptor was obtained from a person aged 18 to 69 in good health. The chain has TRBV4-1 and TRBJ1-2, with D tentatively TRBD1 (6 bases). What was sequenced was blood. CDR3 sequence reads: CASSQGQGTDGYTF. For the CDR3, the DNA is TGCGCCAGCAGCCAAGGGCAGGGGACGGATGGCTACACCTTC.